Listed below are T cell receptor beta chains from one sample, sequenced in a study of beta chain features in type 1 diabetes. Sequencing was performed with immunoSEQ multiplex PCR; in TCRdb, only in-frame clones are kept and a portion is missing. The profile shows about 260,000 clones, roughly 70% of them singletons. The sequenced sample consisted of naive CD4+ T cells from blood. These receptors were obtained from a man aged 25-40 years in good health. Each CDR3 is given with its conserved first and last residue. D genes are given only for firm matches. Some rows have no size entry. The others give once, few or many, or a class for an expanded clone.

V gene: TRBV9
J gene: TRBJ2-5
CDR3 length: 15
D gene: .
clone size: .
CDR3 protein: CASSVVGNLKETQYF
CDR3 DNA: TGTGCCAGCAGCGTAGTTGGTAACCTGAAAGAGACCCAGTACTTC

V gene: TRBV30
J gene: TRBJ2-1
CDR3 length: 15
D gene: .
clone size: few
CDR3 protein: CAWRRRLASHNEQFF
CDR3 DNA: TGTGCCTGGAGAAGGAGGCTAGCTAGCCACAATGAGCAGTTCTTC

V gene: TRBV7-2
J gene: TRBJ2-7
CDR3 length: 14
D gene: TRBD1
clone size: .
CDR3 protein: CASSPTGGAYEQYF
CDR3 DNA: TGTGCCAGCAGCCCAACAGGGGGTGCCTACGAGCAGTACTTC

V gene: TRBV7-2
J gene: TRBJ2-1
CDR3 length: 15
D gene: .
clone size: few
CDR3 protein: CASSLAPSSYNEQFF
CDR3 DNA: TGTGCCAGCAGCTTAGCGCCGAGCTCCTACAATGAGCAGTTCTTC

V gene: TRBV13
J gene: TRBJ2-5
CDR3 length: 13
D gene: TRBD2
clone size: few
CDR3 protein: CASSIPGLATQYF
CDR3 DNA: TGTGCCAGCAGCATTCCGGGACTAGCAACCCAGTACTTC

V gene: TRBV4-1
J gene: TRBJ1-6
CDR3 length: 16
D gene: .
clone size: .
CDR3 protein: CASSRLPGLINSPLHF
CDR3 DNA: TGCGCCAGCAGCCGATTACCGGGACTGATAAATTCACCCCTCCACTTT

V gene: TRBV28
J gene: TRBJ2-1
CDR3 length: 13
D gene: .
clone size: .
CDR3 protein: CASRRGTGDEQFF
CDR3 DNA: TGTGCCAGCAGAAGGGGGACCGGGGATGAGCAGTTCTTC

V gene: TRBV9
J gene: TRBJ2-3
CDR3 length: 14
D gene: .
clone size: .
CDR3 protein: CASSVLARTDTQYF
CDR3 DNA: TGTGCCAGCAGCGTCCTAGCGCGCACAGATACGCAGTATTTT

V gene: TRBV13
J gene: TRBJ2-7
CDR3 length: 15
D gene: TRBD2
clone size: few
CDR3 protein: CASSTIRRGAYEQYF
CDR3 DNA: TGTGCCAGCAGTACCATTCGGCGGGGGGCCTACGAGCAGTACTTC

V gene: TRBV7-9
J gene: TRBJ1-1
CDR3 length: 14
D gene: .
clone size: .
CDR3 protein: CASSLEAGITEAFF
CDR3 DNA: TGTGCCAGCAGCTTAGAAGCTGGGATCACTGAAGCTTTCTTT

V gene: TRBV9
J gene: TRBJ2-1
CDR3 length: 14
D gene: TRBD2
clone size: .
CDR3 protein: CASSPTSGNNEQFF
CDR3 DNA: TGTGCCAGCAGCCCCACTAGCGGGAACAATGAGCAGTTCTTC

V gene: TRBV5-4
J gene: TRBJ2-5
CDR3 length: 13
D gene: .
clone size: .
CDR3 protein: CASSDDRQETQYF
CDR3 DNA: TGTGCCAGCAGCGACGACAGACAAGAGACCCAGTACTTC

V gene: TRBV30
J gene: TRBJ2-1
CDR3 length: 13
D gene: .
clone size: .
CDR3 protein: CAWSVRTNGEQFF
CDR3 DNA: TGTGCCTGGAGTGTAAGGACTAACGGTGAGCAGTTCTTC

V gene: TRBV29-1
J gene: TRBJ2-5
CDR3 length: 12
D gene: TRBD1
clone size: few
CDR3 protein: CSDEQGGETQYF
CDR3 DNA: TGCAGCGATGAACAGGGGGGAGAGACCCAGTACTTC